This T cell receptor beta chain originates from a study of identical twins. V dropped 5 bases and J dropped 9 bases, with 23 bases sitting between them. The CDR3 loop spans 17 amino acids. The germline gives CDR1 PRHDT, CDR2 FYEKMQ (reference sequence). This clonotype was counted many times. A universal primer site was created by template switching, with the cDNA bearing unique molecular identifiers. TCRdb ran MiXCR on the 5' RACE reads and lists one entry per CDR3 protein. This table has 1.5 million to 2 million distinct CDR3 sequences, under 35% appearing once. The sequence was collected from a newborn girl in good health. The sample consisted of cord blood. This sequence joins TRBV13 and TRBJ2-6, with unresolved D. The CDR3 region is CASSRLPVERFINVLTF. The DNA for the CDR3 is TGTGCCAGCAGCCGCTTGCCAGTCGAGAGGTTTATCAACGTCCTGACTTTC.